Listed here is a single T cell receptor (beta chain). The antigen is unknown. MiXCR, applied by TCRdb to the reads, yields one record per CDR3 protein. Seen here are 480,000 or so distinct CDR3 sequences, roughly 12% observed once, and the top ten hold 10%. This sample was included in a study of T cell repertoires in cytomegalovirus infection. Turning to the study itself: Public TCR beta signatures provided an indication of both CMV infection and a matching HLA type.

Germline assignment: CDR1 SQVTM and CDR2 ANQGSEA. V was trimmed by 6 bases and J by 7 bases, leaving 6 bases between them. This CDR3 contains 9 residues. Regarding the study as a whole: CMV-specific TCR beta clonotypes restricted by HLA-C dominated the ex vivo response. Carriers of CMV and the relevant HLA type were discriminated by public TCR beta frequency.

The rearrangement links TRBV29-1 to TRBJ1-2; D is perhaps TRBD1 (5 bases). Sequencing was performed on PBMCs. The origin of this receptor is a human donor in good health (CMV status not recorded). Some clones in this sample may be carry-over from other donors' samples. This CDR3 is CSVGVGYTF. As DNA, the CDR3 is TGCAGCGTAGGGGTTGGCTACACCTTC.